Sequencing of this TCR beta chain was carried out in a study of blood T cell repertoires in COVID-19. Study information: Whether acute or convalescent, the COVID-19 samples came from the United States, Italy and Spain.

Profiling relied on immunoSEQ multiplex PCR, and the TCRdb table lists in-frame clones only, not all of them. The sample lists roughly 170,000 clones; roughly nine tenths were seen once. V gave up 6 bases and J gave up 6 bases, with 12 bases separating them. This CDR3 spans 13 amino acids. The germline V gene has CDR1 LGHNT and CDR2 FRNRAP. Sequences were obtained from peripheral blood. The source is a man between 65 and 85 years old with active or convalescent COVID-19. The rearrangement uses TRBV12-5 and TRBJ2-1; no reliable D call. The CDR3 loop reads CASGILPGNEQFF. The CDR3 DNA follows: TGTGCTAGTGGCATACTTCCCGGCAATGAGCAGTTCTTC.